This T cell receptor (beta chain) was found in a study of long-term antiretroviral therapy in people with HIV (dated by TCRdb to 2021 to 2024). Describing the broader study: The earliest samples were collected roughly a decade before the 2015 WHO recommendation for immediate ART, at a time when ART was usually postponed until CD4 counts fell. Whether ART initiation and durable HIV suppression were associated with changes in peripheral blood TRB repertoire composition and diversity was tested in a retrospective serial study. A total of roughly 180 cryopreserved PBMC samples were contributed to the cohort by 30 adults with confirmed HIV infection, with samples collected serially over a mean of approximately six years (range 1-12). Among the 30 or so participants with HIV, about 11 were female. No cross-contamination during QIAcube processing turned up in test extractions that ran a monoclonal T-cell line alongside 25 to 35 polyclonal samples. General findings and caveats noted by the study authors: Because PBMC availability was limited, only the TCR beta chain was sequenced, with no alpha chain pairing. Because pre-ART samples had limited cell numbers, unsorted PBMC were profiled rather than sorted CD4+ and CD8+ T cells. At every time point, the repertoire was dominated by expanded TRB clones first identified before ART initiation, although this dominance fluctuated and, in many PLHIV, declined after ART. The samples span the years 2004 to 2017, and the ART regimens used at that time may not be as effective as current regimens. HIV repertoires had narrower CDR3 length ranges than controls, and the network structure suggested an antigen-experienced repertoire that shifted only slightly toward naive after ART. A significant increase in TRB diversity was found to be associated with ART initiation, although TRB diversity was observed to remain significantly below that of transplant donor controls even after long-term ART. Inferences about post-ART repertoire changes are limited because no data were available on ART adherence, viral resistance or therapy changes.

The immunoSEQ hsTCRB v3.0 assay was used at survey level resolution to sequence the TRB variable region. A depth of 40,000-50,000 T-cell genomes per sample was targeted for TRB sequencing. Pooled TRB libraries were sequenced on an Illumina MiSeq with a v3 150-cycle kit. In the source study's methods: Repertoire analysis ran in R within a reproducible Nextflow workflow covering QC, data transformation and analysis. Custom analyses were implemented in LymphoSeq2, an R package for AIRR-Seq data exploration. After excluding a few samples that yielded fewer than 5000 total TRB sequences, 150 to 200 HIV repertoires remained for analysis. Among the approximately 190 HIV repertoires that were kept, around 60 were collected before ART initiation and over 120 were collected after ART initiation. Repertoires were downsampled to 5000 TRB nucleotide sequences, with summary statistics averaged over 100 downsampling iterations. The analysis kept only TRB sequences whose CDR3 regions were at least seven amino acids long. Diversity was measured with a Shannon entropy-derived clonality score and the Gini coefficient. In the repertoire networks, any two of the top 5000 CDR3 amino acid sequences were linked whenever the two sequences differed by an edit distance of one. For TRB CDR3 amino acid sequences, GLIPH2 was used to predict antigen specificity groups and MHC restriction. To flag known CMV, EBV, HIV or tissue antigen associations, CDR3 amino acid sequences were matched against VDJdb and McPAS-TCR. Pre-ART, post-ART and control groups were compared with Wilcoxon signed-rank tests and Holm-Bonferroni correction. TCRdb provides this immuneACCESS table in a form limited to in-frame rearrangements. Some clones are lacking; in checked studies, under half of them reflect an unresolved V gene, and why the rest are absent is not known. V, J and clone size are taken as reported in that table, and D and trimming were inferred from the DNA itself. The table for this sample lists about 30,000 clones; 90% of them were counted only once. The ten top clones hold approximately 8% of the sample.

Inclusion was restricted to participants for whom at least one PBMC sample before ART initiation and at least two post-ART samples were available. Treatment was received in the United States of America by all participants with HIV. Before DNA extraction, cryopreserved samples of about 0.95-11 million PBMC were thawed and then washed. At the time of the earliest PBMC sample, participants with HIV were aged between about 23 and 55 years. Each participant contributed PBMC samples from 1-4 timepoints before ART initiation and 2-8 timepoints after ART initiation, with a median of 7 samples. For every participant, serial HIV viral load, CD4+ T-cell count, ART history and demographic data were obtained. Genomic DNA was extracted from unsorted PBMC with a Qiagen kit on a QIAcube, processed in batches of 12 samples. A word on this clone: Its antigen target is currently unknown. Base-call qualities are not available, and no considerably larger clone is one nucleotide away.

Reading the germline V gene gives CDR1 SGHVS and CDR2 FNYEAQ. From its cysteine to its phenylalanine, the CDR3 spans 14 amino acids. Just CDR3 DNA is preserved here, 42 bases in frame from base 1. Trimming takes 5 bases off V and 2 bases off J; junction bases not matched to a gene: 3. The rearranged segments are TRBV7-6 and TRBJ2-7; TRBD1 fits 10 bases in the junction. This clonotype originated in a man in his fifties with HIV. This specimen consisted of unsorted PBMCs, obtained 3.2 years before starting antiretroviral therapy. In nucleotide form, the sequence is TGTGCCAGCAGCGCTGGGACAGGGGCCTACGAGCAGTACTTC. This sequence encodes CASSAGTGAYEQYF.